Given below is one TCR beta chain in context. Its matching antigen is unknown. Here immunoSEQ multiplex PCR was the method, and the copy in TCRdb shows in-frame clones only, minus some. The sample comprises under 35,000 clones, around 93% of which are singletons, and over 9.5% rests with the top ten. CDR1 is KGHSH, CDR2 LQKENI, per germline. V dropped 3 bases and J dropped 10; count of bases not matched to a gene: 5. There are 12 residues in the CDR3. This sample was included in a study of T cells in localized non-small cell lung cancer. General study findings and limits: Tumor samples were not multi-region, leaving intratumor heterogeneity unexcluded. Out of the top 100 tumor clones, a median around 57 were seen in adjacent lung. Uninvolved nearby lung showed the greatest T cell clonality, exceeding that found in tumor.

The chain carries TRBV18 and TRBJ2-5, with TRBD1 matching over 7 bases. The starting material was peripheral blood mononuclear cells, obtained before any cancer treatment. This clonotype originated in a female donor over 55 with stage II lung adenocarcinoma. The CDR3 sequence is CASSPITGDQYF. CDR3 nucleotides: TGTGCCAGCTCACCTATAACAGGGGACCAGTACTTC.